A selection of T cell receptor beta chains follows, all from one sample in a study of brain T cells in children with intractable seizures. The data were produced by immunoSEQ multiplex PCR, yet TCRdb's version contains in-frame clones alone and is incomplete. Among about 320,000 clones listed, 85% to 95% were seen once. The sample here was peripheral blood, taken roughly 5 months after surgery. The receptors originated from a boy less than two years old with tuberous sclerosis and intractable seizures. CDR3s include the opening cysteine and the closing phenylalanine or tryptophan. A D gene is named only where the DNA matches it firmly. Clone size, where shown, is once, few, many, or a class for clones that have expanded.

TRBV5-1	many	NA	15	TRBJ1-1	CASSRSGALNTEAFF	TGCGCCAGCAGCAGATCAGGGGCCCTAAACACTGAAGCTTTCTTT
TRBV6-5	NA	NA	13	TRBJ1-1	CASSLAGRAEAFF	TGTGCCAGCAGTTTGGCCGGGCGGGCTGAAGCTTTCTTT
TRBV15	NA	TRBD2	17	TRBJ2-7	CATSRVPGTSRSGEQYF	TGTGCCACCAGCAGAGTTCCTGGGACTAGCCGTTCGGGCGAGCAGTACTTC
TRBV5-6	NA	NA	14	TRBJ2-1	CASTTGPPYNEQFF	TGTGCCAGCACCACGGGGCCGCCCTACAATGAGCAGTTCTTC
TRBV5-6	NA	NA	15	TRBJ1-1	CASSSRRSLGTEAFF	TGTGCCAGCAGCTCTCGACGGTCGTTGGGCACTGAAGCTTTCTTT
TRBV5-1	NA	TRBD1	13	TRBJ2-7	CASATGLTYEQYF	TGCGCCAGTGCGACAGGGCTAACCTACGAGCAGTACTTC
TRBV19	NA	NA	13	TRBJ1-5	CASSIQSNQPQHF	TGTGCCAGTAGTATACAGAGCAATCAGCCCCAGCATTTT
TRBV7-7	NA	NA	16	TRBJ2-1	CASSPRMGGGWDEQFF	TGTGCTAGCAGCCCGCGCATGGGGGGGGGCTGGGATGAGCAGTTCTTC
TRBV7-9	NA	NA	12	TRBJ1-3	CASRFRDNTIYF	TGTGCCAGCAGGTTTAGGGACAACACCATATATTTT
TRBV20-1	NA	TRBD1	14	TRBJ2-2	CSASWDRNTGELFF	TGCAGTGCTAGTTGGGACAGGAACACCGGGGAGCTGTTTTTT
TRBV7-9	NA	NA	14	TRBJ2-1	CASSLVTSNNEQFF	TGTGCCAGCAGCTTAGTCACCAGCAACAATGAGCAGTTCTTC
TRBV27	NA	NA	14	TRBJ2-1	CASRVTGTDNEQFF	TGTGCCAGCAGAGTCACAGGGACGGACAATGAGCAGTTCTTC
TRBV4-1	once	NA	15	TRBJ1-1	CASSQGDTLNTEAFF	TGCGCCAGCAGCCAAGGGGACACCCTGAACACTGAAGCTTTCTTT
TRBV9	NA	NA	16	TRBJ2-1	CASSPRGDHSYNEQFF	TGTGCCAGCAGCCCGCGAGGGGACCACTCCTACAATGAGCAGTTCTTC
TRBV20-1	NA	TRBD1	19	TRBJ1-1	CSASPLLRGRGSGNTEAFF	TGCAGTGCTAGTCCGCTCTTGAGGGGGCGCGGGTCGGGGAACACTGAAGCTTTCTTT
TRBV6-1	NA	NA	16	TRBJ1-2	CASSEHNPGTGYGYTF	TGTGCTAGCAGTGAGCACAACCCAGGGACGGGCTATGGCTACACCTTC
TRBV7-2	NA	NA	15	TRBJ1-5	CASSLAGGSNQPQHF	TGTGCCAGCAGCTTAGCGGGGGGTAGCAATCAGCCCCAGCATTTT
TRBV10-3	NA	TRBD2	15	TRBJ2-7	CAISDASGGRREQYF	TGTGCCATCAGTGACGCCAGCGGGGGGCGCCGCGAGCAGTACTTC
TRBV18	NA	TRBD2	15	TRBJ2-1	CASSPTSGGYNEQFF	TGTGCCAGCTCACCGACTAGCGGGGGCTACAATGAGCAGTTCTTC
TRBV7-9	once	NA	14	TRBJ1-2	CASSLGTQNYGYTF	TGTGCCAGCAGCTTGGGTACACAAAACTATGGCTACACCTTC
TRBV5-1	NA	NA	17	TRBJ1-3	CASSLGAGLRSGNTIYF	TGCGCCAGCAGCTTGGGAGCAGGGCTCAGATCTGGAAACACCATATATTTT
TRBV27	NA	NA	14	TRBJ1-4	CASKWTFGSEKLFF	TGTGCCAGCAAGTGGACCTTTGGGAGTGAAAAACTGTTTTTT
TRBV14	NA	NA	13	TRBJ1-2	CASSRGYNYGYTF	TGTGCCAGCAGCCGCGGGTACAACTATGGCTACACCTTC
TRBV18	NA	TRBD1	17	TRBJ2-6	CASSRQGGRSGANVLTF	TGTGCCAGCTCACGACAGGGGGGTCGCTCTGGGGCCAACGTCCTGACTTTC
TRBV6-4	NA	NA	12	TRBJ2-5	CASSDSIVTQYF	TGTGCCAGCAGTGACTCGATCGTGACCCAGTACTTC
TRBV6-1	NA	TRBD1	16	TRBJ1-5	CASSAMGTDSNQPQHF	TGTGCCAGCAGTGCGATGGGGACAGATAGCAATCAGCCCCAGCATTTT
TRBV25-1	few	NA	10	TRBJ2-7	CARRSLQQYF	TGTGCCAGAAGGTCCTTACAGCAGTACTTC
TRBV2	NA	NA	16	TRBJ2-5	CASSDTSGRRRETQYF	TGTGCCAGCAGTGATACATCGGGTCGTCGAAGGGAGACCCAGTACTTC
TRBV6-1	NA	TRBD2	14	TRBJ2-1	CASTAASGLNEQFF	TGTGCCAGCACTGCGGCTAGCGGATTAAATGAGCAGTTCTTC
TRBV4-1	NA	TRBD2	20	TRBJ2-1	CASSQEVTSGTQQNYNEQFF	TGCGCCAGCAGCCAAGAAGTCACTAGCGGTACGCAACAGAACTACAATGAGCAGTTCTTC
TRBV11-1	NA	TRBD2	15	TRBJ2-7	CASSLGTSGRGEQYF	TGTGCCAGCAGCTTAGGGACTAGCGGGAGAGGCGAGCAGTACTTC
TRBV10-3	NA	TRBD2	20	TRBJ2-3	CAISVSPLRLAGVGTDTQYF	TGTGCCATCAGTGTGTCCCCCCTCAGACTAGCGGGGGTAGGCACAGATACGCAGTATTTT
TRBV5-1	NA	NA	13	TRBJ2-5	CASSEPQGETQYF	TGCGCCAGCAGCGAGCCACAAGGGGAGACCCAGTACTTC
TRBV11-3	NA	NA	13	TRBJ1-1	CASSQGLNTEAFF	TGTGCCAGCAGTCAGGGTTTGAACACTGAAGCTTTCTTT
TRBV27	NA	NA	14	TRBJ2-2	CASSYGVNTGELFF	TGTGCCAGCAGTTACGGGGTCAACACCGGGGAGCTGTTTTTT
TRBV20-1	NA	NA	11	TRBJ1-1	CSAIRDVEAFF	TGCAGTGCTATCCGGGACGTTGAAGCTTTCTTT
TRBV6-5	NA	NA	12	TRBJ2-7	CASAPSTGEQYF	TGTGCCAGCGCGCCATCCACCGGCGAGCAGTACTTC
TRBV6-5	NA	TRBD1	14	TRBJ2-7	CASSYGQGAYEQYF	TGTGCCAGCAGTTATGGGCAGGGGGCCTACGAGCAGTACTTC
TRBV2	NA	TRBD2	15	TRBJ2-3	CASSEGAGRVDTQYF	TGTGCCAGCAGTGAAGGTGCAGGGAGGGTAGATACGCAGTATTTT
TRBV27	NA	TRBD1	12	TRBJ1-1	CASRDRGTEAFF	TGTGCCAGCCGGGACAGGGGGACTGAAGCTTTCTTT
TRBV5-4	NA	NA	14	TRBJ1-1	CASSLGPLNTEAFF	TGTGCCAGCAGCCTAGGACCGTTGAACACTGAAGCTTTCTTT
TRBV6-1	NA	TRBD1	14	TRBJ2-1	CASSERGHADEQFF	TGTGCCAGCAGTGAAAGGGGGCACGCCGATGAGCAGTTCTTC
TRBV10-3	NA	TRBD1	14	TRBJ1-1	CAIRGTGRNTEAFF	TGTGCCATCAGGGGGACAGGGAGGAACACTGAAGCTTTCTTT
TRBV18	NA	NA	18	TRBJ2-2	CASSSRDAEYANTGELFF	TGTGCCAGCTCAAGTCGAGATGCGGAATACGCGAACACCGGGGAGCTGTTTTTT
TRBV11-3	NA	TRBD2	15	TRBJ2-1	CASSLGLADYNEQFF	TGTGCCAGCAGCTTGGGACTAGCGGACTACAATGAGCAGTTCTTC
TRBV5-4	NA	TRBD1	14	TRBJ1-4	CASSPDRYNEKLFF	TGTGCCAGCAGCCCGGACAGGTATAATGAAAAACTGTTTTTT
TRBV27	NA	TRBD2	14	TRBJ2-7	CASSFAGGSYEQYF	TGTGCCAGCAGTTTTGCGGGAGGAAGCTACGAGCAGTACTTC
TRBV2	NA	NA	13	TRBJ2-7	CASRGRSRHEQYF	TGTGCCTCCAGGGGCCGGTCTCGCCACGAGCAGTACTTC